The 27 T cell receptor beta chains below all came from one sample that was sequenced in a study of blood T cell repertoires in COVID-19. Here immunoSEQ multiplex PCR was the method, and the copy in TCRdb shows in-frame clones only, minus some. The data show approximately 190,000 clones, about 86% seen once. Material for sequencing was peripheral blood. These TCRs come from a man aged 25 to 40 with active or convalescent COVID-19.

The CDR3 region has the DNA TGCGCCAGCAGTGAGCGTTCCAGGACTAGCGCAGATACGCAGTATTTT. This encodes CASSERSRTSADTQYF. V gene TRBV10-1 combines with J gene TRBJ2-3; 9 bases align to TRBD2. This CDR3 is built from 16 residues. CDR1 is WNHNN and CDR2 is SYGVQD in the germline V gene (reference sequence). The V segment lost 2 bases and the J segment 4 bases; nucleotides outside the gene matches: 7.

The J gene is TRBJ1-6, the V gene TRBV6-1; weak D call: TRBD1 (6 bases). Germline CDR1 MNHNS, CDR2 SASEGT. V lost 2 bases to trimming and J lost 7 bases, with 15 bases between them. This CDR3 is built from 16 residues. This CDR3 reads CASSEWRGGGNSPLHF. CDR3 sequence (DNA): TGTGCCAGCAGTGAATGGAGGGGGGGCGGCAATTCACCCCTCCACTTT.

This chain connects TRBV27 to TRBJ2-7; 10 nucleotides line up with TRBD1. V was clipped by 4 bases and J by 1 base; unmatched bases: 7. Germline V gene sequence: CDR1 MNHEY, CDR2 SMNVEV (reference sequence). The CDR3 runs to 16 residues. This chain's CDR3 is CASSSPGQGRSYEQYF. CDR3 in DNA: TGTGCCAGCAGTTCTCCGGGACAGGGGAGATCCTACGAGCAGTACTTC.

The chain combines TRBV27 with TRBJ2-1; TRBD2 is a possible D gene (6 bases). The CDR3 is made up of 15 amino acids. Looked up from germline, CDR1 is MNHEY and CDR2 is SMNVEV (reference sequence). Trimming removed 5 bases at V and 4 bases at J, with 15 bases between. The CDR3 spells CASSPSAGRYNEQFF. CDR3 DNA sequence: TGTGCCAGCAGTCCCTCGGCGGGGCGTTACAATGAGCAGTTCTTC.

This clone was seen at least ten times. The chain recombines TRBV27 with TRBJ1-1, with TRBD1 as a possible D gene (6 bases). This CDR3 has 16 amino acids. CDR1 is MNHEY, CDR2 SMNVEV, per germline (reference sequence). Trimming took 5 bases from V and 5 from J, leaving 21 bases between them. For the CDR3, the DNA is TGTGCCAGCAGTACGGGGGGCCAGGGAAGGGCGACTGAAGCTTTCTTT. It yields the protein CASSTGGQGRATEAFF.

CDR3 sequence: CASAGGFANTEAFF. The DNA for the CDR3 is TGTGCCAGCGCAGGGGGCTTCGCGAACACTGAAGCTTTCTTT. V gene TRBV5-6 combines with J gene TRBJ1-1, with 8 positions matching TRBD1. The CDR3 totals 14 residues. The V gene's germline CDR1 is SGHDT and CDR2 YYEEEE. J lost 1 base, V lost 7 bases, and 6 bases had no gene match.

The chain combines TRBV30 with TRBJ1-5, with TRBD1 matching 9 bases. CDR3 length equals 13 residues. Germline CDR1 reads GTSNPN; CDR2 reads SVGIG (reference sequence). The ends lost 3 bases at V and 7 bases at J; junction bases unmatched: 4. CDR3 residues: CAWSTGGGQPQHF. In nucleotides, the CDR3 is TGTGCCTGGAGCACAGGGGGCGGACAGCCCCAGCATTTT.

The rearrangement joins TRBV4-1 to TRBJ2-6, with D possibly TRBD2 on 5 matching bases. CDR1 MGHRA and CDR2 YSYEKL come from the germline V gene. The CDR3 extends over 16 amino acids. V lost 0 bases and J 2 bases, leaving 8 bases between the germline ends. The CDR3 nucleotides are TGCGCCAGCAGCCAAGACGAGGGAACTGGGGCCAACGTCCTGACTTTC. This codes for CASSQDEGTGANVLTF.

The chain couples TRBV2 to TRBJ1-4, with 12 bases identical to TRBD1. Germline V CDR1 and CDR2: SNHLY, FYNNEI. J lost 8 bases, V lost 6 bases, and 13 bases had no gene match. CDR3 length equals 17 residues. CDR3: CASRPGTGGARPEKLFF. CDR3 nucleotides: TGTGCCAGCAGGCCCGGGACAGGGGGCGCCAGGCCCGAAAAACTGTTTTTT. The full variable domain, with the rest looked up from reference TRBV2 and TRBJ1-4, is EPEVTQTPSHQVTQMGQEVILRCVPISNHLYFYWYRQILGQKVEFLVSFYNNEISEKSEIFDDQFSVERPDGSNFTLKIRSTKLEDSAMYFCASRPGTGGARPEKLFFGSGTQLSVL.

The chain carries TRBV6-2 or TRBV6-3 and TRBJ2-2; D is perhaps TRBD2 (5 bases). V was cut by 6 bases and J by 0 bases, with 11 bases left in between. This CDR3 has 15 residues. The germline gives CDR1 MNHEY, CDR2 SVGEGT. The CDR3 DNA reads as TGTGCCAGCAGCCGGAGGACTGCGAACACCGGGGAGCTGTTTTTT. It yields the protein CASSRRTANTGELFF.

The V and J genes are TRBV7-9 and TRBJ2-1; D is undetermined. Germline values: CDR1 SEHNR, CDR2 FQNEAQ (reference sequence). There are 13 residues in the CDR3. The V gene lost 6 bases and the J gene lost 4 bases, with 10 bases spanning the gap. DNA of the CDR3: TGTGCCAGCAGGGGCGAAGGTTACAATGAGCAGTTCTTC. Its translation is CASRGEGYNEQFF.

The V gene is TRBV6-5, the J gene TRBJ2-2; D unclear. Trimming pared 4 bases from V and 5 bases from J, leaving 14 bases between. The CDR3 loop spans 15 amino acids. Germline-derived CDR1 and CDR2 are MNHEY and SVGAGI. The CDR3 region is CASSSQVAPTGELFF. In DNA form, the CDR3 reads TGTGCCAGCAGTTCCCAGGTCGCCCCAACCGGGGAGCTGTTTTTT.

This chain links TRBV28 with TRBJ2-2; D is undetermined. V gave up 2 bases and J gave up 6 bases, with 10 bases separating them. Germline CDR1 is MDHEN and CDR2 is SYDVKM. The CDR3 runs to 14 residues. CDR3 sequence (DNA): TGTGCCAGCAGTTTAGAGTTTAATGCCGGGGAGCTGTTTTTT. Residues: CASSLEFNAGELFF.

The chain is built from TRBV6-1 and TRBJ1-2; perhaps TRBD1 as D (5 bases). The V end was cut by 3 bases, the J end by 0 bases, with 14 bases between. CDR3 size: 16 residues. Germline V gene data show CDR1 as MNHNS and CDR2 as SASEGT. The CDR3 region has the DNA TGTGCCAGCAGTGAGTGGAGGGACGAAGCTAACTATGGCTACACCTTC. It yields the protein CASSEWRDEANYGYTF.

Concerning this clone: At one boundary the junction diverges from the germline segment, which might be a read error. The rearrangement joins TRBV5-1 to TRBJ2-3, with D maybe TRBD2 (6 bases). The CDR3 extends over 15 amino acids. CDR1 SGHRS and CDR2 YFSETQ come from the germline V gene. The DNA of the CDR3 is TGCACCAGCAGCTTTGGAGGGGCCACCACAGATACGCAGTATTTT. This translates into CTSSFGGATTDTQYF.

The CDR3 is CASSEVAGAGYTF. CDR3 sequence (DNA): TGTGCCAGCAGTGAAGTGGCAGGGGCCGGCTACACCTTC. The chain couples TRBV6-1 to TRBJ1-2, with D possibly matching TRBD1 (6 bases). The germline V gene encodes CDR1 MNHNS and CDR2 SASEGT. This CDR3 is built from 13 residues. V lost 1 base and J lost 8, with 11 bases in between.

J is TRBJ1-4 and V is TRBV4-1; 8 positions match TRBD1. Germline CDR1 reads MGHRA; CDR2 reads YSYEKL. The CDR3 runs 16 residues. J gave up 8 bases and V 1 base, and 9 bases lay outside the gene matches. The CDR3 nucleotides read TGCGCCAGCAGCCAAGGAGAGGCAGGGGGCATCGAAAAACTGTTTTTT. Its translation: CASSQGEAGGIEKLFF.

This rearrangement joins TRBV5-1 to TRBJ2-5, with 10 bases that match TRBD2. V lost 0 bases to trimming and J lost 6 bases; unmatched junction nucleotides: 5. Germline V gene lookup returns CDR1 SGHRS and CDR2 YFSETQ. This CDR3 contains 15 residues. The DNA for the CDR3 is TGCGCCAGCAGCTTGGGGCCTAGCGGGGGACAGACCCAGTACTTC. Protein: CASSLGPSGGQTQYF.

The chain recombines TRBV5-4 with TRBJ2-5, with 11 bases identical to TRBD2. Per the germline V gene, CDR1 is SGHNT and CDR2 is YYREEE (reference sequence). This CDR3 contains 16 residues. Trimming cost V 4 bases and J 7 bases; bases outside gene matches: 12. CDR3 DNA: TGTGCCAGCAGCCCCGGACTAGCGGGCCCTGAGGGGACCCAGTACTTC. Translated, it gives CASSPGLAGPEGTQYF. Complete variable domain (other parts from reference TRBV5-4 and TRBJ2-5): ETGVTQSPTHLIKTRGQQVTLRCSSQSGHNTVSWYQQALGQGPQFIFQYYREEENGRGNFPPRFSGLQFPNYSSELNVNALELDDSALYLCASSPGLAGPEGTQYFGPGTRLLVL.

The count of this clone is one. This rearrangement joins TRBV19 to TRBJ2-7; 8 positions agree with TRBD1. Germline assignment: CDR1 LNHDA and CDR2 SQIVND (reference sequence). The CDR3 is made up of 13 amino acids. Trimming cost V 8 bases and J 6 bases; bases outside gene matches: 9. CDR3 in DNA: TGTGCCAGTCTGGACAGGGTAAAGGGCGAGCAGTACTTC. Its protein is CASLDRVKGEQYF.

The V and J genes are TRBV5-1 and TRBJ1-4; no clear D gene. Trimming took off 4 bases at V and 8 bases at J, with 12 bases between the two ends. This CDR3 is 13 amino acids long. Germline CDR1 SGHRS, CDR2 YFSETQ. The CDR3 DNA reads as TGCGCCAGCAGCGCGATTGACTCGGAAAAACTGTTTTTT. It translates to CASSAIDSEKLFF.

V usage is TRBV19 and J usage is TRBJ2-5, with D perhaps TRBD1 (5 bases). CDR3 size: 15 residues. Germline values: CDR1 LNHDA, CDR2 SQIVND (reference sequence). V was pared by 1 base and J by 2 bases, with 11 bases between. CDR3 sequence reads: CASSIVGQIQETQYF. The CDR3 DNA reads TGTGCCAGTAGTATAGTGGGGCAGATTCAAGAGACCCAGTACTTC.

The chain recombines TRBV28 with TRBJ2-3, with TRBD2 matching 8 bases. The CDR3 length is 14 residues. With 3 bases clipped from V and 3 bases from J, the junction kept 2 bases outside the gene matches. CDR1 is MDHEN and CDR2 is SYDVKM in the germline V gene. This CDR3 reads CASSFGGGTDTQYF. In DNA form, the CDR3 reads TGTGCCAGCAGTTTCGGCGGGGGGACAGATACGCAGTATTTT.

This clone was counted between two and nine times. For the CDR3, the DNA is TGTGCCAGCACCTCACAGGGTTCCTACGAGCAGTACGTC. Encoded protein: CASTSQGSYEQYV. This chain connects TRBV28 to TRBJ2-7; tentatively, D is TRBD1 (6 bases). Germline assignment: CDR1 MDHEN and CDR2 SYDVKM. Trimming took 7 bases from V and 1 from J, leaving 11 bases between them. The CDR3 totals 13 residues.

In nucleotides, the CDR3 is TGCGCCAGCAGCCAAGCAACCGGCTATGGCTACACCTTC. Translating it yields CASSQATGYGYTF. The J gene is TRBJ1-2, the V gene TRBV4-1, with D uncertain. Germline V gene lookup returns CDR1 MGHRA and CDR2 YSYEKL. CDR3 length equals 13 residues. Deletions cut 1 base from V and 4 bases from J, with 7 bases between.

V and J are TRBV28 and TRBJ1-6, with 9 bases fitting TRBD1. Germline lookup yields CDR1 MDHEN and CDR2 SYDVKM. V shed 6 bases, J shed 7 bases, and the junction held 4 bases outside the gene matches. The CDR3 runs 14 residues. The CDR3 nucleotides read TGTGCCAGCAGAAGACAGGGGGAGAATTCACCCCTCCACTTT. Translating gives CASRRQGENSPLHF.

The rearrangement joins TRBV5-1 to TRBJ1-4; no reliable D call. The germline gives CDR1 SGHRS, CDR2 YFSETQ. V was clipped by 4 bases and J by 1 base, with 14 bases between them. The CDR3 covers 16 residues. Here the CDR3 reads CASSPGEGRTNEKLFF. The CDR3 DNA is TGCGCCAGCAGCCCCGGAGAGGGAAGAACTAATGAAAAACTGTTTTTT.